Listed below are T cell receptor beta chains from one sample, sequenced in a study of blood T cells in healthy people across ages. Using its own MiXCR run on the 5' RACE reads, TCRdb lists one record per CDR3 protein. This table holds 350,000 to 450,000 distinct CDR3 sequences, 45% to 60% found once. The specimen was blood. These receptors all come from a man aged 55-75 years in good health. Both conserved end residues are part of each CDR3. Each record gives: clone size, V gene, D gene, J gene, CDR3 protein, CDR3 DNA. D genes are given only for firm matches. The size field is filled for only some rows; it gives once, few, many or a size class.

clone size: NA; V gene: TRBV7-2; D gene: TRBD1; J gene: TRBJ2-5; CDR3 protein: CASSLGRGLWEQYF; CDR3 DNA: TGTGCCAGCAGCTTAGGCAGGGGGCTCTGGGAGCAGTACTTC
clone size: NA; V gene: TRBV12-3/TRBV12-4; D gene: NA; J gene: TRBJ1-2; CDR3 protein: CASSLGQLNYGYTF; CDR3 DNA: TGTGCCAGCAGTCTAGGACAGCTCAACTATGGCTACACCTTC
clone size: NA; V gene: TRBV28; D gene: TRBD2; J gene: TRBJ2-3; CDR3 protein: CASLGLAGLLGSTDTQYF; CDR3 DNA: TGTGCCAGTTTAGGACTAGCGGGCCTGCTCGGCAGCACAGATACGCAGTATTTT
clone size: once; V gene: TRBV18; D gene: NA; J gene: TRBJ2-3; CDR3 protein: CASSGQTTDTQYF; CDR3 DNA: TGTGCCAGCTCAGGACAGACCACAGATACGCAGTATTTT
clone size: NA; V gene: TRBV2; D gene: NA; J gene: TRBJ1-2; CDR3 protein: CASRGIYGYTF; CDR3 DNA: TGTGCCAGCAGGGGAATATATGGCTACACCTTC
clone size: NA; V gene: TRBV20-1; D gene: NA; J gene: TRBJ2-1; CDR3 protein: CSARGGDSSYNEQFF; CDR3 DNA: TGCAGTGCTAGGGGGGGAGATAGCTCCTACAATGAGCAGTTCTTC
clone size: NA; V gene: TRBV12-5; D gene: TRBD1; J gene: TRBJ2-3; CDR3 protein: CASGSDRGTDTQYF; CDR3 DNA: TGTGCTAGTGGTTCGGACAGGGGAACAGATACGCAGTATTTT
clone size: many; V gene: TRBV10-3; D gene: NA; J gene: TRBJ2-7; CDR3 protein: CAISEDSNSYEQYF; CDR3 DNA: TGTGCCATCAGTGAGGACAGCAACTCCTACGAGCAGTACTTC
clone size: NA; V gene: TRBV6-5; D gene: NA; J gene: TRBJ2-5; CDR3 protein: CASSSRLVLETQYF; CDR3 DNA: TGTGCCAGCAGTTCCCGACTAGTTTTAGAGACCCAGTACTTC
clone size: few; V gene: TRBV28; D gene: TRBD2; J gene: TRBJ2-7; CDR3 protein: CASRISGGLADEQYF; CDR3 DNA: TGTGCCAGCAGAATTTCCGGAGGACTAGCGGACGAGCAGTACTTC
clone size: few; V gene: TRBV7-2; D gene: NA; J gene: TRBJ2-1; CDR3 protein: CASRADVAYNEQFF; CDR3 DNA: TGTGCCAGCAGGGCCGACGTCGCCTACAATGAGCAGTTCTTC
clone size: few; V gene: TRBV10-3; D gene: NA; J gene: TRBJ2-5; CDR3 protein: CAISGGGALETQYF; CDR3 DNA: TGTGCCATCAGTGGGGGGGGGGCTTTAGAGACCCAGTACTTC
clone size: NA; V gene: TRBV7-2; D gene: NA; J gene: TRBJ2-1; CDR3 protein: CASSLASSGLSYNEQFF; CDR3 DNA: TGTGCCAGCAGCTTAGCATCGAGCGGGCTAAGCTACAATGAGCAGTTCTTC
clone size: few; V gene: TRBV6-1; D gene: NA; J gene: TRBJ2-7; CDR3 protein: CASSEIPAGRTYEQYF; CDR3 DNA: TGTGCCAGCAGTGAAATCCCCGCAGGGAGGACCTACGAGCAGTACTTC
clone size: NA; V gene: TRBV29-1; D gene: NA; J gene: TRBJ2-1; CDR3 protein: CSDRGQPRRLGYNEQFF; CDR3 DNA: TGCAGCGACCGCGGACAGCCGCGCCGACTCGGTTACAATGAGCAGTTCTTC
clone size: many; V gene: TRBV7-2; D gene: TRBD1; J gene: TRBJ1-2; CDR3 protein: CASSPDRGGYTF; CDR3 DNA: TGTGCCAGCAGCCCGGACAGGGGAGGCTACACCTTC
clone size: few; V gene: TRBV5-5; D gene: TRBD2; J gene: TRBJ2-4; CDR3 protein: CASSLAASGGANKNIQYF; CDR3 DNA: TGTGCCAGCAGCTTGGCCGCTAGCGGGGGAGCAAACAAAAACATTCAGTACTTC
clone size: many; V gene: TRBV20-1; D gene: TRBD2; J gene: TRBJ2-3; CDR3 protein: CSADGGLAGTDTQYF; CDR3 DNA: TGCAGTGCCGACGGTGGGCTAGCGGGCACAGATACGCAGTATTTT
clone size: NA; V gene: TRBV2; D gene: NA; J gene: TRBJ2-7; CDR3 protein: CARSDPGRFSYEQYF; CDR3 DNA: TGTGCCAGGTCCGACCCGGGACGCTTCTCCTACGAGCAGTACTTC
clone size: NA; V gene: TRBV2; D gene: NA; J gene: TRBJ1-2; CDR3 protein: CASRREVGGYTF; CDR3 DNA: TGTGCCAGCAGAAGGGAAGTCGGTGGCTACACCTTC
clone size: NA; V gene: TRBV20-1; D gene: TRBD2; J gene: TRBJ2-3; CDR3 protein: CSARAGGVAGVIPDTQYF; CDR3 DNA: TGCAGTGCTAGGGCAGGAGGGGTAGCGGGAGTGATCCCCGATACGCAGTATTTT
clone size: few; V gene: TRBV16; D gene: NA; J gene: TRBJ2-3; CDR3 protein: CASSQSTADTQYF; CDR3 DNA: TGTGCCAGCAGCCAATCGACGGCGGATACGCAGTATTTT
clone size: NA; V gene: TRBV20-1; D gene: TRBD1; J gene: TRBJ2-1; CDR3 protein: CSAARTGRPGEQFF; CDR3 DNA: TGCAGTGCTGCCCGGACAGGGCGACCGGGCGAGCAGTTCTTC
clone size: NA; V gene: TRBV12-3/TRBV12-4; D gene: NA; J gene: TRBJ2-3; CDR3 protein: CASRFFTDTQYF; CDR3 DNA: TGTGCCAGCAGATTCTTCACAGATACGCAGTATTTT
clone size: NA; V gene: TRBV6-6; D gene: NA; J gene: TRBJ1-1; CDR3 protein: CASTQPQQPRSTEAFF; CDR3 DNA: TGTGCCAGCACTCAACCTCAACAGCCGCGGAGCACTGAAGCTTTCTTT
clone size: NA; V gene: TRBV7-2; D gene: NA; J gene: TRBJ1-5; CDR3 protein: CASMKWGSNQPQHF; CDR3 DNA: TGTGCCAGCATGAAATGGGGAAGCAATCAGCCCCAGCATTTT
clone size: NA; V gene: TRBV4-3; D gene: NA; J gene: TRBJ2-7; CDR3 protein: CASSQGTVNEQYF; CDR3 DNA: TGCGCCAGCAGCCAAGGCACCGTCAACGAGCAGTACTTC
clone size: NA; V gene: TRBV12-3/TRBV12-4; D gene: NA; J gene: TRBJ1-4; CDR3 protein: CASSFSTGSEKLFF; CDR3 DNA: TGTGCCAGCAGTTTCTCCACCGGGAGCGAAAAACTGTTTTTT
clone size: NA; V gene: TRBV4-2; D gene: TRBD2; J gene: TRBJ2-5; CDR3 protein: CASSQDTSGTAAFDEQYF; CDR3 DNA: TGTGCCAGCAGCCAAGATACGAGCGGGACGGCGGCCTTTGATGAGCAGTACTTC
clone size: NA; V gene: TRBV7-2; D gene: NA; J gene: TRBJ2-7; CDR3 protein: CASSLVVAPYEQYF; CDR3 DNA: TGTGCCAGCAGCTTAGTAGTCGCTCCCTACGAGCAGTACTTC
clone size: many; V gene: TRBV2; D gene: NA; J gene: TRBJ2-3; CDR3 protein: CASSETADTQYF; CDR3 DNA: TGTGCCAGCAGTGAAACGGCAGATACGCAGTATTTT